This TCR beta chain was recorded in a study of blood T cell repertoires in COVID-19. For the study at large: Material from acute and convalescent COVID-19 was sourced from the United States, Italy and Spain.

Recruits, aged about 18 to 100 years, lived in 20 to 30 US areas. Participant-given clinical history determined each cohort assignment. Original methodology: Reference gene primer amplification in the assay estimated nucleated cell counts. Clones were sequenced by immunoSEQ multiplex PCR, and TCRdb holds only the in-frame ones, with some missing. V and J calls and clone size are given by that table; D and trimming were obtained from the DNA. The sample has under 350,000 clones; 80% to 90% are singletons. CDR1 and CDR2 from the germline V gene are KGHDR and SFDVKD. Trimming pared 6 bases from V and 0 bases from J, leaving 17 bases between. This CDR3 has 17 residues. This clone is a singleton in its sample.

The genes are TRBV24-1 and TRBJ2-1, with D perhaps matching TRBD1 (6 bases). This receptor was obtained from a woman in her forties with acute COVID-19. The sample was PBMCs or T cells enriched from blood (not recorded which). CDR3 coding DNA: TGTGCCACCAGTCCGACAGGCACTGAGAGCTCCTACAATGAGCAGTTCTTC. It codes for CATSPTGTESSYNEQFF.